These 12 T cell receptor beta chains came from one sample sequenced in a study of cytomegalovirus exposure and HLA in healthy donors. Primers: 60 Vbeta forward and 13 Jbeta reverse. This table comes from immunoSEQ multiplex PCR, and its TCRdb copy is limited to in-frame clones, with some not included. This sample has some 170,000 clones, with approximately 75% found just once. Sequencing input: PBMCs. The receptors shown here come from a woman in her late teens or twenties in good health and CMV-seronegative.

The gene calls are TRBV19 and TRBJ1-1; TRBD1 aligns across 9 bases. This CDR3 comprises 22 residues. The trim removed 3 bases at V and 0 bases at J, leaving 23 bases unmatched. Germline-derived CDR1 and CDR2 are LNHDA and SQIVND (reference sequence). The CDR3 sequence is CASSMNTWEKLRTGAMNTEAFF. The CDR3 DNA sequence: TGTGCCAGTAGTATGAACACGTGGGAGAAGTTGCGGACAGGGGCAATGAACACTGAAGCTTTCTTT.

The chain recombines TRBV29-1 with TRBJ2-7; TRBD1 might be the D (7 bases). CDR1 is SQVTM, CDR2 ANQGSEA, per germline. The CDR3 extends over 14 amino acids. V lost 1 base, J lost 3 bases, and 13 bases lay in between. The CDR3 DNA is TGCAGCGTTGAAGGGTGGCAGGGGGGCTACGAGCAGTACTTC. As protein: CSVEGWQGGYEQYF.

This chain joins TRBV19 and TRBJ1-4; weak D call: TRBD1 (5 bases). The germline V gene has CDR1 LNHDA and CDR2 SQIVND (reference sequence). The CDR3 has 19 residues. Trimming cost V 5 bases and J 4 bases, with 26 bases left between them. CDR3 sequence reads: CASSPRRTGPGRGNEKLFF. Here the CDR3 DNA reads TGTGCCAGTAGTCCCCGACGGACGGGCCCCGGAAGGGGTAATGAAAAACTGTTTTTT.

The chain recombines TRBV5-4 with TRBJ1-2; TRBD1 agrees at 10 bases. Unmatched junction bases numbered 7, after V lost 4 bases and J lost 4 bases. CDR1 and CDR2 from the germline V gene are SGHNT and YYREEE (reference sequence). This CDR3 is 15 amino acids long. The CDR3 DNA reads TGTGCCAGCAGCCCGGGGACAGGGGATATCTATGGCTACACCTTC. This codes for CASSPGTGDIYGYTF. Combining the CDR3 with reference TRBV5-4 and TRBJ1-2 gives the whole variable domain ETGVTQSPTHLIKTRGQQVTLRCSSQSGHNTVSWYQQALGQGPQFIFQYYREEENGRGNFPPRFSGLQFPNYSSELNVNALELDDSALYLCASSPGTGDIYGYTFGSGTRLTVV.

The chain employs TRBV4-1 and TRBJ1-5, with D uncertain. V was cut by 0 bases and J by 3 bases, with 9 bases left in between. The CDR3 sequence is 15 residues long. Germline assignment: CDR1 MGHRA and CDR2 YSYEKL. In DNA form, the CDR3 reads TGCGCCAGCAGCCAAGATCGGGGTGCCAATCAGCCCCAGCATTTT. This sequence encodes CASSQDRGANQPQHF.

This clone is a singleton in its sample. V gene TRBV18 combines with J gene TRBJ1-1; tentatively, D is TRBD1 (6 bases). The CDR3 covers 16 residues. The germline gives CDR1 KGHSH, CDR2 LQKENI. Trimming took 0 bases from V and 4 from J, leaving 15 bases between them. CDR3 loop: CASSPPGHRYTTEAFF. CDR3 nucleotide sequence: TGTGCCAGCTCACCACCGGGACATCGGTATACCACTGAAGCTTTCTTT.

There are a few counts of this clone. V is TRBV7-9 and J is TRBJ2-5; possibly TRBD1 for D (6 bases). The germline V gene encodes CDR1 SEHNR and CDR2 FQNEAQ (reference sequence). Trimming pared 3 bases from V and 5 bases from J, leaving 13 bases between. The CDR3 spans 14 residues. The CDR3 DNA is TGTGCCAGCAGCTTTCCGACAGGAGGTGAGACCCAGTACTTC. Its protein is CASSFPTGGETQYF.

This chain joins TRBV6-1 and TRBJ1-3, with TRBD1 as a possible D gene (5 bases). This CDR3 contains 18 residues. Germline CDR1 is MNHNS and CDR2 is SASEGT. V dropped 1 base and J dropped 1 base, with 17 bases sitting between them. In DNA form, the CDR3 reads TGTGCCAGCAGTGAAGGGGACCCGGGGGGAATTTCTGGAAACACCATATATTTT. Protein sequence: CASSEGDPGGISGNTIYF.

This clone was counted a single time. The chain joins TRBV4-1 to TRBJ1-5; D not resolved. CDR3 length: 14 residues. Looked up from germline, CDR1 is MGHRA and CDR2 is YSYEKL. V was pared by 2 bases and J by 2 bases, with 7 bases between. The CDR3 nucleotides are TGCGCCAGCAGCCAATCAGTTGGCAATCAGCCCCAGCATTTT. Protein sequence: CASSQSVGNQPQHF.

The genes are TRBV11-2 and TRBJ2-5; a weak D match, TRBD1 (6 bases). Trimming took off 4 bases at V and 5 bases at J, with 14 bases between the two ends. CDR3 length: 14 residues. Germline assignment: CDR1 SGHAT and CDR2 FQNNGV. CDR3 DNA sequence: TGTGCCAGCAGCTCCCCCAGGGGATCTGAGACCCAGTACTTC. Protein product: CASSSPRGSETQYF.

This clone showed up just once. The CDR3 spells CASIRDRAITTDTQYF. The CDR3 DNA sequence: TGCGCCAGCATCCGGGACAGGGCTATCACCACAGATACGCAGTATTTT. The chain joins TRBV5-1 to TRBJ2-3; TRBD1 aligns across 9 bases. CDR1 and CDR2 from the germline V gene are SGHRS and YFSETQ. This CDR3 comprises 16 residues. J was trimmed by 2 bases and V by 6 bases; bases with no gene match: 10.

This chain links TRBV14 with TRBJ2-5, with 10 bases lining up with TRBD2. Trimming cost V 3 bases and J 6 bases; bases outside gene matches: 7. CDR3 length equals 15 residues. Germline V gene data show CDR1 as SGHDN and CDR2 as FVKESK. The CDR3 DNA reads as TGTGCCAGCAGCCATCGGCTAGCGGGAGAAAAGACCCAGTACTTC. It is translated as CASSHRLAGEKTQYF.